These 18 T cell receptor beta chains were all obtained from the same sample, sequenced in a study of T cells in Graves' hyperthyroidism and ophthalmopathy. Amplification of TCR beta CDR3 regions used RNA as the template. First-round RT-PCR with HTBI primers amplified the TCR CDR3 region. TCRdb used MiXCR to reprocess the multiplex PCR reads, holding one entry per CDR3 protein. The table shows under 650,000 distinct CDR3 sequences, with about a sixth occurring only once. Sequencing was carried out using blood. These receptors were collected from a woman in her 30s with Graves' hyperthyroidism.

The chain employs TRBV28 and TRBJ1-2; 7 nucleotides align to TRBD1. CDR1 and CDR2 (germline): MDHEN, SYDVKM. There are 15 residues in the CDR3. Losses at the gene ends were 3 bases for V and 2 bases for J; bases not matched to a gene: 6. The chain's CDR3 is CASSFRTGINYGYTF. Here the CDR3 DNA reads TGTGCCAGCAGTTTTAGGACAGGCATAAACTATGGCTACACCTTC.

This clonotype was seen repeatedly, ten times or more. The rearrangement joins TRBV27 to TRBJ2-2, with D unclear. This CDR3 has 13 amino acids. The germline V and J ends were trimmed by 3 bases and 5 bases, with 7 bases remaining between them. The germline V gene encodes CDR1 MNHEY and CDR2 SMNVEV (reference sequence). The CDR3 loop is CASSLIATGELFF. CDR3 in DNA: TGTGCCAGCAGTTTGATCGCGACCGGGGAGCTGTTTTTT.

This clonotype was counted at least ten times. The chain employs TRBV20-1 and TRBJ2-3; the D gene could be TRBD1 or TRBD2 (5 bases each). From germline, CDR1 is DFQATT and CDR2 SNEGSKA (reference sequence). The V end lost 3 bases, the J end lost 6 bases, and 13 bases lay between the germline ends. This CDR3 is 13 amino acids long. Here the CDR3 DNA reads TGCAGTGCTAGCCGGGACGCGACGGATACGCAGTATTTT. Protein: CSASRDATDTQYF.

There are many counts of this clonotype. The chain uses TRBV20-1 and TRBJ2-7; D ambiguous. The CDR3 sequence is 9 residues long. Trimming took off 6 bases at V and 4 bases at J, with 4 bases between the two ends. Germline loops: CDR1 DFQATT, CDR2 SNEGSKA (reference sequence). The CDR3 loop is CSASYEQYF. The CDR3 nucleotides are TGCAGTGCCTCGTACGAGCAGTACTTC.

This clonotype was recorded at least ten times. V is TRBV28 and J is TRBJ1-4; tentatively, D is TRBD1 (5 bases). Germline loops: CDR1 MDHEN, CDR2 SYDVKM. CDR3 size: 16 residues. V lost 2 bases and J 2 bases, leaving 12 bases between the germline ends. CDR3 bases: TGTGCCAGCAGTTTACAGGGACCTGGGACTAATGAAAAACTGTTTTTT. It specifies CASSLQGPGTNEKLFF.

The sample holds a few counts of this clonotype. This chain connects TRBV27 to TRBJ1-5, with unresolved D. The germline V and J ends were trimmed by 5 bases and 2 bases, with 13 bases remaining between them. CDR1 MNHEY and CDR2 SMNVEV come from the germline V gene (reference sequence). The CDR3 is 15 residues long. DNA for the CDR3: TGTGCCAGCAGTCCGGTGTTGGGCGGCAATCAGCCCCAGCATTTT. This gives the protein CASSPVLGGNQPQHF.

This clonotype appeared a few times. This CDR3 is CASSRTGLILYGYTF. The CDR3 nucleotides are TGTGCCAGCAGTAGAACGGGCCTAATTCTTTATGGCTACACCTTC. The chain has TRBV6-2 or TRBV6-3 and TRBJ1-2; no reliable D call. The CDR3 sequence is 15 residues long. Germline CDR1 reads MNHEY; CDR2 reads SVGEGT. V was cut by 5 bases and J by 5 bases, with 18 bases left in between.

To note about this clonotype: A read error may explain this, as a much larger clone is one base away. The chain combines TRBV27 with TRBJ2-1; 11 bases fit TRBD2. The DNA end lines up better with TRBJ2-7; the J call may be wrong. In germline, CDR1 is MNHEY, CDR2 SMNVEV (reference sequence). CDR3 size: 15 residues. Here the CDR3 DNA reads TGTGCCAGCAGTTACACTAGCGGGAGAGGCAATGAGCAGTACTTC. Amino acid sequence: CASSYTSGRGNEQYF.

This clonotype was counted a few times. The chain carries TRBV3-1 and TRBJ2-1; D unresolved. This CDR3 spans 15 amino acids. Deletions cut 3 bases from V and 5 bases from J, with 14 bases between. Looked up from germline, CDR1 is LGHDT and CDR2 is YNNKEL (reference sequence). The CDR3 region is CASSHRQVLDNEQFF. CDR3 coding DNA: TGTGCCAGCAGCCACCGACAAGTCTTGGACAATGAGCAGTTCTTC.

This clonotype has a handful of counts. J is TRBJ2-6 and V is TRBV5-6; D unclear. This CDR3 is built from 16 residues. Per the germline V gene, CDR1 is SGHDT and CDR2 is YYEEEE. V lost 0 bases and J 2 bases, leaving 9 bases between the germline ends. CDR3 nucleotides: TGTGCCAGCAGCTTGGGGCTACTTGCTGGGGCCAACGTCCTGACTTTC. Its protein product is CASSLGLLAGANVLTF. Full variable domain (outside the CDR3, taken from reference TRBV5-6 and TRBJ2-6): DAGVTQSPTHLIKTRGQQVTLRCSPKSGHDTVSWYQQALGQGPQFIFQYYEEEERQRGNFPDRFSGHQFPNYSSELNVNALLLGDSALYLCASSLGLLAGANVLTFGAGSRLTVL.

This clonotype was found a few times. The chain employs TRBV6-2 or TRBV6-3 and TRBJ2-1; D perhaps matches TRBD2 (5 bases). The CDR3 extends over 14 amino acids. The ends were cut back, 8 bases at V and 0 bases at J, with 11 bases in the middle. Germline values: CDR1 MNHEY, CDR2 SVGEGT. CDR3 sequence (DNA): TGTGCCAGCGGAACTAGTAGCTCCTACAATGAGCAGTTCTTC. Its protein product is CASGTSSSYNEQFF.

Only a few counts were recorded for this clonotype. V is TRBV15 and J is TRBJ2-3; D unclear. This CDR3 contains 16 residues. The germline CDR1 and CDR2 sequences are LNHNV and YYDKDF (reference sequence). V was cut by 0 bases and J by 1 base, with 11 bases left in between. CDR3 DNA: TGTGCCACCAGCAGAGAAGGCCTAGAAGGCACAGATACGCAGTATTTT. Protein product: CATSREGLEGTDTQYF.

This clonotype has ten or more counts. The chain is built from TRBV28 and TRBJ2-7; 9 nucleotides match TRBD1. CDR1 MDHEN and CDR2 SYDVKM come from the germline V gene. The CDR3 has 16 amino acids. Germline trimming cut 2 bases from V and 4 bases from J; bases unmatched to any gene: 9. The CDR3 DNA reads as TGTGCCAGCAGTTTAGCAACACAGGGGGCCTTATACGAGCAGTACTTC. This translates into CASSLATQGALYEQYF.

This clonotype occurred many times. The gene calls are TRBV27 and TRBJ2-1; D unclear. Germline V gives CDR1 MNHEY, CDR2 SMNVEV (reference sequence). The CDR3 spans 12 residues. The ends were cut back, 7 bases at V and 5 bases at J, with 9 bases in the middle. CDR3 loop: CASMLGNNEQFF. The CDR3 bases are TGTGCCAGCATGCTGGGAAACAATGAGCAGTTCTTC.

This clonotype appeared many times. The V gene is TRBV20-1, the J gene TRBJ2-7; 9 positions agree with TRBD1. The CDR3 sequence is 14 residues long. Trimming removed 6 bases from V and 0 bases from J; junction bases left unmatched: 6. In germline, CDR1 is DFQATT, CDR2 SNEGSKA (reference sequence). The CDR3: CSAIRDRDSYEQYF. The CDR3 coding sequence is TGCAGTGCCATCCGGGACAGGGACTCCTACGAGCAGTACTTC.

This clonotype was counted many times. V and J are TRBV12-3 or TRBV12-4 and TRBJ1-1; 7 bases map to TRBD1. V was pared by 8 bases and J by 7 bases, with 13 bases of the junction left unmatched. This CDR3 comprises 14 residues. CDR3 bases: TGTGCCAGCCGACCTACCGGGACAGCGCGTGAAGCTTTCTTT. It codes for CASRPTGTAREAFF.

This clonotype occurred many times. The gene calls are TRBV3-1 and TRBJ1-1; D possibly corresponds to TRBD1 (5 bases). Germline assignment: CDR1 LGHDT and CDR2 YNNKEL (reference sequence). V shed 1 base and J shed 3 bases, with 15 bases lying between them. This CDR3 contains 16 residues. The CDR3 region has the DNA TGTGCCAGCAGCCAAGTGGCAGGGTGGGAGGACACTGAAGCTTTCTTT. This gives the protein CASSQVAGWEDTEAFF.

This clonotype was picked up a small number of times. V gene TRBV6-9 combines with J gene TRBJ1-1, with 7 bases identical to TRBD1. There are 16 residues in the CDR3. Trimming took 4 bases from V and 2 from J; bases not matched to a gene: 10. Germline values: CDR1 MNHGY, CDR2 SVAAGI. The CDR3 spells CASSSPGTVKNTEAFF. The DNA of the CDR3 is TGTGCCAGCAGTTCGCCCGGGACAGTGAAAAACACTGAAGCTTTCTTT.